Listed below are T cell receptor beta chains from one sample, sequenced in a study of memory CD4+ T cells and cytomegalovirus serostatus. The protocol was immunoSEQ multiplex PCR, while the TCRdb copy is restricted to in-frame clones and leaves out a portion. The sample records around 44,000 clones, over 65% being singletons. The source material was memory CD4+ T cells from blood. The receptors were sampled from an adult in good health and CMV-seronegative. The conserved cysteine and the conserved F or W are not part of the CDR3 here. The D gene is left open where the match is weak.

v_call	j_call	d_call	cdr3_aa
TRBV5-1	TRBJ2-5	TRBD2	ASRPTSGQETQY
TRBV28	TRBJ2-5	-	ATGPDSQETQY
TRBV14	TRBJ1-1	-	ASSRSMNTEAF
TRBV7-2	TRBJ2-1	TRBD2	ASSPIGLAGVYPF
TRBV29-1	TRBJ1-2	-	SVEKQAANYGYT
TRBV4-1	TRBJ2-7	-	ASSQGRNYEQY
TRBV6-1	TRBJ2-7	TRBD2	ASSWTSGDSEQY
TRBV19	TRBJ1-5	-	ASSKQRQPQH
TRBV4-3	TRBJ2-3	-	ASSQGARFTDTQY
TRBV7-2	TRBJ1-2	-	ASSLGSDRVRYGYT
TRBV10-3	TRBJ2-7	-	AISEATGLTYEQY
TRBV19	TRBJ1-2	-	ASSPWEGPVSRYT
TRBV28	TRBJ2-7	TRBD1	ASTMSGTGVYEQY
TRBV5-1	TRBJ1-4	TRBD1	ASSGQGASNEKLF
TRBV5-1	TRBJ2-3	-	ASSLGPPLTDTQY
TRBV7-2	TRBJ2-2	-	ASGLTGYTGELF
TRBV7-2	TRBJ2-1	-	ASSLAHQTREQF
TRBV5-6	TRBJ1-2	-	ASSLGLGSDGYT
TRBV4-1	TRBJ1-1	-	ASSQDLTELMNTEAF
TRBV10-1	TRBJ2-1	-	ASSLSSLGSYNEQF